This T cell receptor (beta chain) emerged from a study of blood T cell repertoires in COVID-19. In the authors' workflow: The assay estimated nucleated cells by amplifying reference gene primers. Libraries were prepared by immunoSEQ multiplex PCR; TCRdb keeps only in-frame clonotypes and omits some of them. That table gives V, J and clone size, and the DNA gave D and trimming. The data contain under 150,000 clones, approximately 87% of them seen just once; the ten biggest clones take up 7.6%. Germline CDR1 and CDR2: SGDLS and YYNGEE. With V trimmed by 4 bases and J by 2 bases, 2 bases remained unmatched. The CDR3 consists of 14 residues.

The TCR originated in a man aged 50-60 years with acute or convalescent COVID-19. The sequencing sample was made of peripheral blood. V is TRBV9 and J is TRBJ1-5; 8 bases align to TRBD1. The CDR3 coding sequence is TGTGCCAGCAGCCTGACAGGGGGCAATCAGCCCCAGCATTTT. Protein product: CASSLTGGNQPQHF.